A single sample gave rise to the 20 T cell receptor beta chains below, sequenced in a study of shared T cell receptors in the human thymus. Libraries were prepared by immunoSEQ multiplex PCR; TCRdb keeps only in-frame clonotypes and omits some of them. The sample comprises approximately 730,000 clones, 80% to 90% of which are singletons, and around 0.01% rests with the top ten. This sample was also put to use in a study of human thymus T cells.

Sequences were obtained from thymocytes. These receptors came from a girl less than two years old with a congenital heart defect.

V is TRBV6-5 and J is TRBJ1-2; no reliable D call. Germline CDR1 is MNHEY and CDR2 is SVGAGI. Trimming stripped 2 bases from V and 6 bases from J, with 16 bases between. This CDR3 contains 15 residues. In DNA, the CDR3 is TGTGCCAGCAGTTACACGCCTCGGTGGTTACATGGCTACACCTTC. This sequence encodes CASSYTPRWLHGYTF.

This chain connects TRBV5-1 to TRBJ1-1; 11 bases line up with TRBD1. Germline CDR1 reads SGHRS; CDR2 reads YFSETQ. V shed 5 bases and J 0 bases; nucleotides not matched to a gene: 6. The CDR3 has 16 residues. The CDR3 nucleotides read TGCGCCAGCAGGGACCGGGACAGGGGGTTGAACACTGAAGCTTTCTTT. It encodes CASRDRDRGLNTEAFF.

The chain is built from TRBV5-1 and TRBJ1-1; TRBD1 matches 8 bases. Germline V gives CDR1 SGHRS, CDR2 YFSETQ. V lost 1 base, J lost 4 bases, and 12 bases stayed unmatched. The CDR3 extends over 17 amino acids. This CDR3 reads CASSLSYLRQGFTEAFF. CDR3 coding DNA: TGCGCCAGCAGCTTGAGTTATTTGCGACAGGGGTTCACTGAAGCTTTCTTT.

This clone was observed once. This rearrangement joins TRBV11-2 to TRBJ1-6; possibly TRBD1 for D (6 bases). V lost 4 bases, J lost 4 bases, and 14 bases lay in between. The length of the CDR3 is 16 residues. Germline V CDR1 and CDR2: SGHAT, FQNNGV. Written as DNA, the CDR3 is TGTGCCAGCAGCTCCTCAGGACAGCCTTATAATTCACCCCTCCACTTT. Its protein is CASSSSGQPYNSPLHF.

V is TRBV10-2 and J is TRBJ1-1; 12 bases agree with TRBD1. CDR3 length equals 16 residues. The V segment lost 6 bases and the J segment 4 bases; nucleotides outside the gene matches: 9. Germline CDR1 is WSHSY and CDR2 is SAAADI. In DNA, the CDR3 is TGCGCCAGCAGCCGGGACAGGGGGCCGGGGTCCACTGAAGCTTTCTTT. Translation: CASSRDRGPGSTEAFF.

This chain connects TRBV4-1 to TRBJ1-2, with 7 bases that match TRBD1. The CDR3 loop spans 14 amino acids. CDR1 is MGHRA and CDR2 is YSYEKL in the germline V gene. The V and J ends lost 1 base and 5 bases, in that order; junction bases with no gene match: 4. The CDR3 sequence is CASSQADRDYGYTF. The DNA of the CDR3 is TGCGCCAGCAGCCAAGCAGACAGGGATTATGGCTACACCTTC.

Details on this clone: The same CDR3 arises from other DNA sequences in this sample as well. This rearrangement joins TRBV30 to TRBJ1-6; TRBD1 matches 9 bases. The CDR3 sequence is 15 residues long. The V segment lost 2 bases and the J segment 13 bases; nucleotides outside the gene matches: 12. The V gene's germline CDR1 is GTSNPN and CDR2 SVGIG (reference sequence). Written as DNA, the CDR3 is TGTGCCTGGAGTATAAGGGGGACAGGGTACTCCCCCCTCCACTTT. This sequence encodes CAWSIRGTGYSPLHF.

V usage is TRBV25-1 and J usage is TRBJ2-7; D may be TRBD1 (5 bases). The germline V gene encodes CDR1 MGHDK and CDR2 SYGVNS. Trimming stripped 2 bases from V and 3 bases from J, with 11 bases between. The CDR3 length is 14 residues. CDR3 nucleotides: TGTGCCAGCAGTGAAAGCCTAGGGGACTACGAGCAGTACTTC. This encodes CASSESLGDYEQYF.

This clone came up a few times. Different DNA sequences within this sample yield the same CDR3. The V and J genes are TRBV7-8 and TRBJ1-6; D is perhaps TRBD1 (5 bases). Germline V lookup: CDR1 SGHVS, CDR2 FQNEAQ. The CDR3 is 17 amino acids. Trimming took off 0 bases at V and 8 bases at J, with 17 bases between the two ends. The CDR3 sequence is CASSLAGTGGFYSPLHF. CDR3 bases: TGTGCCAGCAGCTTAGCGGGGACTGGAGGCTTTTATTCACCCCTCCACTTT.

This chain joins TRBV11-2 and TRBJ1-2; D is undetermined. CDR3 length equals 16 residues. V lost 0 bases to trimming and J lost 10 bases, with 21 bases between them. CDR1 is SGHAT and CDR2 is FQNNGV in the germline V gene. The CDR3 loop is CASSLDLRSVRPIYTF. DNA of the CDR3: TGTGCCAGCAGCTTAGATTTACGGAGCGTGAGACCGATCTACACCTTC.

V is TRBV11-2 and J is TRBJ1-1; D gene uncertain. The CDR3 contains 13 residues. The V gene lost 6 bases and the J gene lost 1 base, with 9 bases spanning the gap. Germline V gives CDR1 SGHAT, CDR2 FQNNGV. CDR3 loop: CASRPSRNTEAFF. For the CDR3, the DNA is TGTGCCAGCAGGCCTAGTCGGAACACTGAAGCTTTCTTT.

The V and J genes are TRBV6-1 and TRBJ1-2; 8 bases are shared with TRBD1. The CDR3 has 14 residues. V lost 2 bases, J lost 7 bases, and 6 bases stayed unmatched. CDR1 is MNHNS and CDR2 is SASEGT in the germline V gene. CDR3 sequence (DNA): TGTGCCAGCAGTGAACCGCAGGGGGCGGGTGGCTACACCTTC. Protein: CASSEPQGAGGYTF.

The chain carries TRBV5-6 and TRBJ2-7; 9 nucleotides align to TRBD2. The trim removed 6 bases at V and 4 bases at J, leaving 5 bases unmatched. Germline V gene lookup returns CDR1 SGHDT and CDR2 YYEEEE. The CDR3 covers 13 residues. CDR3 region: CASNGGGAYEQYF. Written as DNA, the CDR3 is TGTGCCAGCAATGGCGGGGGGGCATACGAGCAGTACTTC.

Written as DNA, the CDR3 is TGTGCCTGGACACAGGGGGCTCAGCCCCAGCATTTT. Translating it yields CAWTQGAQPQHF. The chain has TRBV30 and TRBJ1-5; 9 nucleotides match TRBD1. The V gene's germline CDR1 is GTSNPN and CDR2 SVGIG (reference sequence). V was clipped by 4 bases and J by 6 bases; unmatched bases: 1. The CDR3 has 12 amino acids.

This chain uses TRBV19 with TRBJ2-7, with D unresolved. The germline V gene has CDR1 LNHDA and CDR2 SQIVND (reference sequence). The ends were cut back, 6 bases at V and 6 bases at J, with 24 bases in the middle. The CDR3 totals 16 residues. CDR3 DNA sequence: TGTGCCAGTAGCGCCAGTGAGGCTAGATATAGGCGCGAGCAGTACTTC. It is translated as CASSASEARYRREQYF.

This chain links TRBV14 with TRBJ2-7, with 9 bases identical to TRBD2. CDR3 size: 16 residues. Looked up from germline, CDR1 is SGHDN and CDR2 is FVKESK. J was trimmed by 3 bases and V by 0 bases; bases with no gene match: 6. The CDR3 sequence: CASSQEASGGIYEQYF. CDR3 sequence (DNA): TGTGCCAGCAGCCAAGAGGCCAGCGGGGGGATCTACGAGCAGTACTTC.

The rearrangement uses TRBV9 and TRBJ2-7; 10 bases fit TRBD2. After removal of 4 bases from V and 7 bases from J, the junction contained 11 bases not matched to a gene. CDR1 is SGDLS and CDR2 is YYNGEE in the germline V gene. The CDR3 extends over 15 amino acids. In DNA, the CDR3 is TGTGCCAGCAGCTCCCGACTAGCGGGTTTAGAAGAGCAGTACTTC. Translating it yields CASSSRLAGLEEQYF. The full variable domain, its missing parts supplied by reference TRBV9 and TRBJ2-7, is DSGVTQTPKHLITATGQRVTLRCSPRSGDLSVYWYQQSLDQGLQFLIQYYNGEERAKGNILERFSAQQFPDLHSELNLSSLELGDSALYFCASSSRLAGLEEQYFGPGTRLTVT.

The J gene is TRBJ2-4, the V gene TRBV7-2; 8 nucleotides line up with TRBD1. Germline CDR1 is SGHTA and CDR2 is FQGNSA. The V segment lost 0 bases and the J segment 0 bases; nucleotides outside the gene matches: 1. This CDR3 region has 16 residues. CDR3 sequence (DNA): TGTGCCAGCAGCTTAGCACAGGGGGTAGCCAAAAACATTCAGTACTTC. This encodes CASSLAQGVAKNIQYF.

The chain combines TRBV7-6 with TRBJ1-4; TRBD1 matches 7 bases. Trimming took 0 bases from V and 5 from J; bases not matched to a gene: 6. CDR1 and CDR2 (germline): SGHVS, FNYEAQ. The CDR3 has 16 amino acids. This CDR3 reads CASSLAGTAHNEKLFF. For the CDR3, the DNA is TGTGCCAGCAGCTTAGCCGGGACAGCCCACAATGAAAAACTGTTTTTT.

In DNA, the CDR3 is TGCAGCGTTTCTCTGGGACAGAGGTCTGGAAACACCATATATTTT. Its protein product is CSVSLGQRSGNTIYF. J is TRBJ1-3 and V is TRBV29-1; TRBD1 agrees at 7 bases. Germline-derived CDR1 and CDR2 are SQVTM and ANQGSEA. Unmatched junction bases numbered 8, after V lost 5 bases and J lost 1 base. The CDR3 covers 15 residues.